This record covers a single T cell receptor (beta chain). These data originate in a study of control samples from healthy donors and cancer patients. TCRdb's table, derived via immunoSEQ multiplex PCR, lists solely in-frame clones and lacks some. The data contain 150,000 to 200,000 clones, more than 85% of them singletons. The germline CDR1 and CDR2 sequences are SQVTM and ANQGSEA. Trimming stripped 7 bases from V and 10 bases from J, with 13 bases between. This CDR3 is built from 10 residues. V usage is TRBV29-1 and J usage is TRBJ2-5, with D unresolved. This clonotype was obtained from a woman in her thirties or forties in good health. Input material: blood. CDR3 sequence reads: CSGAREVQYF. DNA of the CDR3: TGCAGCGGGGCGCGTGAGGTCCAGTACTTC.